This T cell receptor (beta chain) was sequenced in a study of blood T cell repertoires in COVID-19. Background on the study: Acute and convalescent COVID-19 specimens originated in the United States, Italy and Spain. Nucleic acid was either cDNA or gDNA, and it came from T cells, B-cell-depleted T cells, or PBMCs.

The CDR3 length is 16 residues. V lost 4 bases to trimming and J lost 4 bases; unmatched junction nucleotides: 4. Germline assignment: CDR1 KGHDR and CDR2 SFDVKD. Authors' processing steps: How many nucleated cells were present was estimated from reference gene primer amplification. Clones were sequenced by immunoSEQ multiplex PCR, and TCRdb holds only the in-frame ones, with some missing. Clone size and V and J calls were adopted from that table, with D and trimming inferred from the DNA. The sample consists of roughly 15,000 clones, almost 85% of them appearing once. This chain uses TRBV24-1 with TRBJ1-3; TRBD1 matches 12 bases. The clonotype originates from a woman aged 70-85 years with active COVID-19. The sequenced sample was peripheral blood. The DNA of the CDR3 is TGTGCCACCAGTGACCCGGGACAGGGGGCAGGAAACACCATATATTTT. Amino acids: CATSDPGQGAGNTIYF.